The clone carrying this TCR beta chain was picked up a small number of times. What it binds is unknown. This sample was included in a study of early T cells in non-severe SARS-CoV-2 infection. Study summary: Sequencing of unsorted whole blood was done on bulk RNA, leaving chains unpaired. Broader study findings: VDJdb matching favored anti-spike CD8 responses, missing private and CD4 specificities.

Unique molecular identifiers were attached to individual cDNA molecules. TCRdb analysed the 5' RACE reads with MiXCR anew, one entry per CDR3 protein. The table lists tens of thousands of distinct CDR3 sequences, 8% to 13% of them singletons. The CDR3 sequence is 16 residues long. V was cut by 1 base and J by 2 bases, with 15 bases left in between. Per the germline V gene, CDR1 is SGHRS and CDR2 is YFSETQ. The rearrangement uses TRBV5-1 and TRBJ1-2; TRBD1 might be the D (5 bases). The sequence derives from an adult who was a healthcare worker with PCR-confirmed SARS-CoV-2 infection or an uninfected control (not recorded which). The source material was whole blood, sampled at baseline. The CDR3 sequence: CASSLSGTGSNYGYTF. The CDR3 DNA reads TGCGCCAGCAGCTTGAGCGGCACAGGTTCAAACTATGGCTACACCTTC.